This T cell receptor (beta chain) originates from a study of T cells in Graves' hyperthyroidism and ophthalmopathy. The ends lost 6 bases at V and 2 bases at J; junction bases unmatched: 12. This CDR3 is built from 17 residues. Germline assignment: CDR1 SNHLY and CDR2 FYNNEI. Notes on the study in general: The majority of expanded thyroid clonotypes above 0.001 also appeared in blood.

Researchers amplified the TCR beta CDR3 regions from RNA transcripts. When the TCR CDR3 underwent first-round RT-PCR, the HTBI primer set was used. TCRdb ran MiXCR on the multiplex PCR reads and lists one entry per CDR3 protein. The data contain around 300,000 distinct CDR3 sequences, roughly 13% of them seen just once; the ten biggest clones take up roughly 35%. Many counts were recorded for this clonotype. Its specificity is not known. A NOSPECS grade of at least 4, a Clinical Activity Score of at least 3 and duration under 3 months were recorded in ophthalmopathy patients. PBMCs stemmed from approximately 9.1 ml fresh peripheral blood.

The TCR originated in a woman in her thirties or forties with Graves' ophthalmopathy. This sequence joins TRBV2 and TRBJ1-3, with 8 bases fitting TRBD1. The sequenced material came from blood. CDR3 sequence reads: CASSLKSQGAPGNTIYF. In DNA, the CDR3 is TGTGCCAGCAGCCTGAAATCGCAGGGGGCACCTGGAAACACCATATATTTT.